This T cell receptor beta chain was observed in a study of T cells in pancreatic ductal adenocarcinoma listed by TCRdb under 2017. In the study overall: Surgically resected pancreatic ductal adenocarcinoma specimens were analyzed for the quantity, spatial distribution, and characteristics of both suppressive cells and tumor-infiltrating CD8+ T cells, an effort aimed at clarifying the adaptive T-cell response occurring naturally. Findings and caveats that apply to the study as a whole: There was no significant difference in T-cell clonality between tumor and blood, where mean clonality was about 0.11 for tumors and approximately 0.069 for blood. Comparisons of clonality between tumor and blood may be biased because tumors are enriched in CD45RO+ effector T cells rather than naive T cells, which biases the comparison toward lower diversity. Because inoperable disease is present at presentation in most pancreatic cancer patients, the resected cohort was biased toward the minority with early-stage disease. More total productive templates and 6.5 to 9.5-fold more unique clonotypes were found in blood samples than in tumor samples.

The pancreatic ductal adenocarcinoma patients who were selected had gone through surgery without receiving any neoadjuvant therapy. Peripheral blood was collected in heparin tubes, from which PBMCs were isolated by histopaque density gradient and cryopreserved in around 9.4% DMSO. Genomic DNA was extracted from roughly seven PBMC and nine or ten flash-frozen tumor specimens using the DNeasy Blood and Tissue Kit with Proteinase K and RNase treatment. From its cysteine to its phenylalanine, the CDR3 spans 15 amino acids. Only the CDR3 DNA is retained, 45 bases long and in frame from the first base. Trimming at the junction amounts to 3 bases on V and 2 bases on J, and the germline ends lie 10 bases apart. CDR1 and CDR2 (KGHSH, LQKENI) derive from the germline V gene. Concerning this clone: The antigen it recognizes is unknown. Within one base of it there is no much larger clone, and no base qualities were kept.

TCR beta CDR3 regions were amplified from genomic DNA using the immunoSEQ hsTCRB kit. An Illumina HiSeq system was used to carry out high-throughput TRB CDR3 sequencing. The paper's processing steps were these. The immunoSEQ software was used to analyze sequencing reads, and nonproductive sequences containing premature stops or frame-shifts were removed. Clonality of the repertoire was calculated as one minus Shannon entropy normalized by log2 of the number of unique productive sequences. TCRdb obtained this table from immuneACCESS and retained in-frame rearrangements with V and J assigned. These tables miss some clones; where compared with another copy, unresolved V genes account for less than half of the shortfall, and the remainder is unexplained. D and trimming were read from the DNA, whereas the V and J calls and clone size are those reported in that table. The sample table records approximately 97,000 clones; more than 90% of these occur just once. Roughly 3% of the sample comes from the top ten.

Sequencing input: PBMCs. The rearranged segments are TRBV18 and TRBJ2-2; TRBD1 is perhaps the D gene, given 5 matching bases. The source of this sequence is a human donor with pancreatic ductal adenocarcinoma. The DNA reads TGTGCCAGCTCACCGTTACAGGCTAACACCGGGGAGCTGTTTTTT. Protein translation: CASSPLQANTGELFF. The full variable domain, with segments outside the CDR3 supplied by the reference TRBV18 and TRBJ2-2 proteins, appears as NAGVMQNPRHLVRRRGQEARLRCSPMKGHSHVYWYRQLPEEGLKFMVYLQKENIIDESGMPKERFSAEFPKEGPSILRIQQVVRGDSAAYFCASSPLQANTGELFFGEGSRLTVL.